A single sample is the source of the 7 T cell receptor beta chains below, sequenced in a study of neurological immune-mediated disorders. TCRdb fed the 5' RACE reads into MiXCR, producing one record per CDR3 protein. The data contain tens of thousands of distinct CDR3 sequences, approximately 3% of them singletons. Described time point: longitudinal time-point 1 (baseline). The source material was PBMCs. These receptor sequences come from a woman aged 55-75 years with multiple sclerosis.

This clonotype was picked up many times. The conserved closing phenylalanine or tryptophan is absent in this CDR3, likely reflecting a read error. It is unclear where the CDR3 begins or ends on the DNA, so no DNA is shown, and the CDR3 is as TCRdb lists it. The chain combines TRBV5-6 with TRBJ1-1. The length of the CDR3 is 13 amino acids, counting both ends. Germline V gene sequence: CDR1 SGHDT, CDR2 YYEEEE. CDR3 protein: CASSDHGRLVVLV.

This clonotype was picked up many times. Here the CDR3 DNA reads TGCAGTGCTAGCGGGACTAGCGGCAATGAGCAGTTCTTC. Protein: CSASGTSGNEQFF. The genes are TRBV20-1 and TRBJ2-1, with 11 bases matching TRBD2. The V gene's germline CDR1 is DFQATT and CDR2 SNEGSKA (reference sequence). V lost 3 bases to trimming and J lost 6 bases; unmatched junction nucleotides: 1. This CDR3 is built from 13 residues.

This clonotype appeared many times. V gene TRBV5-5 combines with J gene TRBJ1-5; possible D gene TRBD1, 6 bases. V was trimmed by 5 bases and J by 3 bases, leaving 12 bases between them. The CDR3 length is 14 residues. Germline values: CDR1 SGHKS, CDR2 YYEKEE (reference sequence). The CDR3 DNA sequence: TGTGCCAGCAGACCCGACAGGAACAATCAGCCCCAGCATTTT. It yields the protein CASRPDRNNQPQHF. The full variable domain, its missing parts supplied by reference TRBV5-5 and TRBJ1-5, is DAGVTQSPTHLIKTRGQQVTLRCSPISGHKSVSWYQQVLGQGPQFIFQYYEKEERGRGNFPDRFSARQFPNYSSELNVNALLLGDSALYLCASRPDRNNQPQHFGDGTRLSIL.

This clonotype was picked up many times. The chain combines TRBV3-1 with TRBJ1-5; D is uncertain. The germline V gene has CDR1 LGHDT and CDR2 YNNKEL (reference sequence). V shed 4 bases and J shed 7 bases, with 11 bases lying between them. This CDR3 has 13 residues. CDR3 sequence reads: CASSLLGRQPQHF. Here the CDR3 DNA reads TGTGCCAGCAGCCTCCTCGGTAGACAGCCCCAGCATTTT.

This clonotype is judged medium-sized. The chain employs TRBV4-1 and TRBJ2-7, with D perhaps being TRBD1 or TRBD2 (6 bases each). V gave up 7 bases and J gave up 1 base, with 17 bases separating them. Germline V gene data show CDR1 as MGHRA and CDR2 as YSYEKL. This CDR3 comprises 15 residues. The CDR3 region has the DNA TGCGCCAGCACCCCTGTCGGGGGCGCTTCCTACGAGCAGTACTTC. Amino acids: CASTPVGGASYEQYF.

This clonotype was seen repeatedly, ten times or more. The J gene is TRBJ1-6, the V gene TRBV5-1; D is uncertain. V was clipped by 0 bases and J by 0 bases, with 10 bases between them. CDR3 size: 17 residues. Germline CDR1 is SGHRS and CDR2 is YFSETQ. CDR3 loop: CASSLDSESSYNSPLHF. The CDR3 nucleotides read TGCGCCAGCAGCTTGGACAGCGAAAGCTCCTATAATTCACCCCTCCACTTT. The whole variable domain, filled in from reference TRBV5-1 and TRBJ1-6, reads KAGVTQTPRYLIKTRGQQVTLSCSPISGHRSVSWYQQTPGQGLQFLFEYFSETQRNKGNFPGRFSGRQFSNSRSEMNVSTLELGDSALYLCASSLDSESSYNSPLHFGNGTRLTVT.

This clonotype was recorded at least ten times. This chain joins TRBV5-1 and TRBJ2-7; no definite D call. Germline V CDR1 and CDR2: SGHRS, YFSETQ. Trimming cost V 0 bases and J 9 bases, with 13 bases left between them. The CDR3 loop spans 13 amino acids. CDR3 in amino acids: CASSLEETLGQYF. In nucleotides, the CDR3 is TGCGCCAGCAGCTTGGAAGAAACTCTCGGGCAGTACTTC. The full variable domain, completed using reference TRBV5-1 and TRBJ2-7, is KAGVTQTPRYLIKTRGQQVTLSCSPISGHRSVSWYQQTPGQGLQFLFEYFSETQRNKGNFPGRFSGRQFSNSRSEMNVSTLELGDSALYLCASSLEETLGQYFGPGTRLTVT.